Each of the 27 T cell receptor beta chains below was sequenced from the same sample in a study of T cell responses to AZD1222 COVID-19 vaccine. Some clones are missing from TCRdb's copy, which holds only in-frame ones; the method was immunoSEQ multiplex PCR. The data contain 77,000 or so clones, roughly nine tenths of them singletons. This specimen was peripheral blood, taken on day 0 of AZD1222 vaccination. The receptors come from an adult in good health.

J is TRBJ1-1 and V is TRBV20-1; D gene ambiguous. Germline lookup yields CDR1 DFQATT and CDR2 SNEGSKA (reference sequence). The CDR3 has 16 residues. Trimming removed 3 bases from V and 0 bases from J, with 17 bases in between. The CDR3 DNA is TGCAGTGCTAGTAGCTGGACGGGCGCCATGAACACTGAAGCTTTCTTT. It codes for CSASSWTGAMNTEAFF.

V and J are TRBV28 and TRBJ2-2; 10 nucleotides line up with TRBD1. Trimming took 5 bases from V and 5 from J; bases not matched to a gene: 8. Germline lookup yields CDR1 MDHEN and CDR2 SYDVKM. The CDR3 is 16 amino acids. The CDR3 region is CASSGPTGGETGELFF. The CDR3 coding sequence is TGTGCCAGCAGTGGGCCGACAGGGGGCGAAACCGGGGAGCTGTTTTTT.

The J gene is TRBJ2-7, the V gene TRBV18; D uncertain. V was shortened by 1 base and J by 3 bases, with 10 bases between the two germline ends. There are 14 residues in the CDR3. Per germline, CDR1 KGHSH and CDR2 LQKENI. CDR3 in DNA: TGTGCCAGCTCACCACTCGGGCCTGACTACGAGCAGTACTTC. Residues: CASSPLGPDYEQYF.

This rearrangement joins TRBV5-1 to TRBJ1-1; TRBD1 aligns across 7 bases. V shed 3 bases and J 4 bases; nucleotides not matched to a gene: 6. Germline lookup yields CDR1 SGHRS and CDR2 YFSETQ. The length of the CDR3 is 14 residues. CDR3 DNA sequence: TGCGCCAGCAGCTCTCAAGGGGACAGCACTGAAGCTTTCTTT. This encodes CASSSQGDSTEAFF.

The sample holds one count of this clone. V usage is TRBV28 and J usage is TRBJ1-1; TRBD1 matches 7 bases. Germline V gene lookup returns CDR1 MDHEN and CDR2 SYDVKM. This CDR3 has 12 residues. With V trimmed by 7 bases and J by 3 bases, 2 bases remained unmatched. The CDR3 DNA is TGTGCCAGCAAACAGGGGTACACTGAAGCTTTCTTT. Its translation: CASKQGYTEAFF.

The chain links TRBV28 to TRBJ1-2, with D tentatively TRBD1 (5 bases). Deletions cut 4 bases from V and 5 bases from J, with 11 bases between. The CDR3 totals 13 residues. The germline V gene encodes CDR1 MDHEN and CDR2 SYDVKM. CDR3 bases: TGTGCCAGCAGTTGGGACGGGATGTATGGCTACACCTTC. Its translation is CASSWDGMYGYTF.

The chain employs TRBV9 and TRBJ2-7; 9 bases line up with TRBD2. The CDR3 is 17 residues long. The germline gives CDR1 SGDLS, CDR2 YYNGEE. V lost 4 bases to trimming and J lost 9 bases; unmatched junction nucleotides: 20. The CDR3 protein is CASSPSGGKGGLVAQYF. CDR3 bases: TGTGCCAGCAGCCCGAGCGGGGGGAAGGGGGGACTAGTCGCGCAGTACTTC.

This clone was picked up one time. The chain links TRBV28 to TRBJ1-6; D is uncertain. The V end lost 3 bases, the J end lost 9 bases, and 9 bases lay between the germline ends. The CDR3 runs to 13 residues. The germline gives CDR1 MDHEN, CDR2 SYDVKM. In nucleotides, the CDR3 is TGTGCCAGCAGTTTCCGAACGACTTCACCCCTCCACTTT. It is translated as CASSFRTTSPLHF.

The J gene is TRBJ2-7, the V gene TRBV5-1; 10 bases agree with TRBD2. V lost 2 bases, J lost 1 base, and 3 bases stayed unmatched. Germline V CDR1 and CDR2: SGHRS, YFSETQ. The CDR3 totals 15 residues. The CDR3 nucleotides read TGCGCCAGCAGCTTCGGACTAGCGGAATCCTACGAGCAGTACTTC. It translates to CASSFGLAESYEQYF.

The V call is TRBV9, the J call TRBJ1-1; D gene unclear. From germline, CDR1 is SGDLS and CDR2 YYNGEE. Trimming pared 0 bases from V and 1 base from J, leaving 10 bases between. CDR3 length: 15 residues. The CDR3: CASSVDEGSNTEAFF. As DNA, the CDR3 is TGTGCCAGCAGCGTAGATGAAGGTTCGAACACTGAAGCTTTCTTT.

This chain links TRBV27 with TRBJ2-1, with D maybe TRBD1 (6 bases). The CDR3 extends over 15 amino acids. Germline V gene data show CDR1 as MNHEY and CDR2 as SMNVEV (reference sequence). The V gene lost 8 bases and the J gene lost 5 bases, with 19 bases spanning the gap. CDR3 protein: CASWSGTTFHNEQFF. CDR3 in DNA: TGTGCCAGCTGGTCCGGGACAACGTTTCACAATGAGCAGTTCTTC.

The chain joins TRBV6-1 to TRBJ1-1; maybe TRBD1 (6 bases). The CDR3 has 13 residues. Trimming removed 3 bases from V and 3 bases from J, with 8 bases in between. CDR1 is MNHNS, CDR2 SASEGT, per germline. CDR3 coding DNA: TGTGCCAGCAGTGACGGACAGCACACTGAAGCTTTCTTT. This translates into CASSDGQHTEAFF.

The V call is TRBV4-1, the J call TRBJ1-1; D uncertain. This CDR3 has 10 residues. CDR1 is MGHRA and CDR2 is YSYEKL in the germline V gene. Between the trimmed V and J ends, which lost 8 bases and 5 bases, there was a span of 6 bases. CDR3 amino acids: CASSGTEAFF. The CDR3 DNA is TGCGCCAGCTCCGGGACTGAAGCTTTCTTT.

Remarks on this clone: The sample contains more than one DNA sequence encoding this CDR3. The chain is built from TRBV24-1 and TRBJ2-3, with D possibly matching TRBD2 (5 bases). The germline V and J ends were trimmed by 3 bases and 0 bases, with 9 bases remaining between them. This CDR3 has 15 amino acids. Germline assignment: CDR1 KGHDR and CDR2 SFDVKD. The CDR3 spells CATSDPSGSTDTQYF. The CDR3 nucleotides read TGTGCCACCAGTGATCCAAGCGGTAGCACAGATACGCAGTATTTT.

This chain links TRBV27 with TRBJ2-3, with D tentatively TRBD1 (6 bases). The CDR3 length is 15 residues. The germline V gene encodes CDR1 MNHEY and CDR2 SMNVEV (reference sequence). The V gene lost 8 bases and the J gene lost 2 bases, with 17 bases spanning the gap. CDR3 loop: CASGPGTTSTDTQYF. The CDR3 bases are TGTGCCAGCGGCCCCGGGACAACATCCACAGATACGCAGTATTTT.

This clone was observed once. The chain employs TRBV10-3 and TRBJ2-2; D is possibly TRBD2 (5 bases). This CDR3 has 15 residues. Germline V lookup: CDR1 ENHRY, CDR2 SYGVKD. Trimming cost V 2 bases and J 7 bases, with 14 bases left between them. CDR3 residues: CAISETGNSGGELFF. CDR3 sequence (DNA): TGTGCCATCAGTGAGACCGGGAACTCCGGCGGGGAGCTGTTTTTT.

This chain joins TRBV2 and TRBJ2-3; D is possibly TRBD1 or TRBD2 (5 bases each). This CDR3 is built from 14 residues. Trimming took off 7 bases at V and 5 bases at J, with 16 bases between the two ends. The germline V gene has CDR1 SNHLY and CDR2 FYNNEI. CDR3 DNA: TGTGCCAGCACCCGGGGACCAAACTTAGATACGCAGTATTTT. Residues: CASTRGPNLDTQYF. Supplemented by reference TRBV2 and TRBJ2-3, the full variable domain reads EPEVTQTPSHQVTQMGQEVILRCVPISNHLYFYWYRQILGQKVEFLVSFYNNEISEKSEIFDDQFSVERPDGSNFTLKIRSTKLEDSAMYFCASTRGPNLDTQYFGPGTRLTVL.

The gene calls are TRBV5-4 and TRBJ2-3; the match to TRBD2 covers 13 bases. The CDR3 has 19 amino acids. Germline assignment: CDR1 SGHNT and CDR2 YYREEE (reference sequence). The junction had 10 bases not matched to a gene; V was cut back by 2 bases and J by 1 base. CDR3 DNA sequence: TGTGCCAGCAGCTTTCAACTAGCGGGAGGGCCGGTCGGCACAGATACGCAGTATTTT. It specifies CASSFQLAGGPVGTDTQYF.

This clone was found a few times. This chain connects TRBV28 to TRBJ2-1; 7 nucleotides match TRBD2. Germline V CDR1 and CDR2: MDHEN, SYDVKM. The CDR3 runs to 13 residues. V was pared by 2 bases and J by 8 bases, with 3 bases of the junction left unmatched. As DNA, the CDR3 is TGTGCCAGCAGTTTAGGGAGGGCCGATGAGCAGTTCTTC. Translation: CASSLGRADEQFF. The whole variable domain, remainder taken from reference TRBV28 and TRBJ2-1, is DVKVTQSSRYLVKRTGEKVFLECVQDMDHENMFWYRQDPGLGLRLIYFSYDVKMKEKGDIPEGYSVSREKKERFSLILESASTNQTSMYLCASSLGRADEQFFGPGTRLTVL.

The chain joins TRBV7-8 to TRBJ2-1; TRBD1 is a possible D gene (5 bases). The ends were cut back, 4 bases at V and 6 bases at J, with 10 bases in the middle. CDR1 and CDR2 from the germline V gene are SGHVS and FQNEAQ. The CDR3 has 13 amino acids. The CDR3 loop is CASSSRTLNEQFF. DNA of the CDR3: TGTGCCAGCAGCTCCCGGACACTCAATGAGCAGTTCTTC.

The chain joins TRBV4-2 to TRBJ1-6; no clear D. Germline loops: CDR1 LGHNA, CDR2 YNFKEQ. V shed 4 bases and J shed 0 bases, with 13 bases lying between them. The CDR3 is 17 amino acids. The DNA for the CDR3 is TGTGCCAGCAGCCCTCGGACGGCGAGCTCCTATAATTCACCCCTCCACTTT. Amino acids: CASSPRTASSYNSPLHF.

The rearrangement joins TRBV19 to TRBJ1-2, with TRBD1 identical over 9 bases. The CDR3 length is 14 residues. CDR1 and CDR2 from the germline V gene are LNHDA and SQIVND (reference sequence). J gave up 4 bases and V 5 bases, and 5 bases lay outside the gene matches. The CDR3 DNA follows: TGTGCCAGTAGTTCTGACAGGGGGGCCTATGGCTACACCTTC. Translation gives CASSSDRGAYGYTF.

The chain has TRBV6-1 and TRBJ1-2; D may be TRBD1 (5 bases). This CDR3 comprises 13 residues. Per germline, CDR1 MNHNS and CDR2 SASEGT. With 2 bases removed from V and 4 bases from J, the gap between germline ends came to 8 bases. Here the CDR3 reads CASSESGIYGYTF. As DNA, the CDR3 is TGTGCCAGCAGTGAATCAGGGATCTATGGCTACACCTTC.

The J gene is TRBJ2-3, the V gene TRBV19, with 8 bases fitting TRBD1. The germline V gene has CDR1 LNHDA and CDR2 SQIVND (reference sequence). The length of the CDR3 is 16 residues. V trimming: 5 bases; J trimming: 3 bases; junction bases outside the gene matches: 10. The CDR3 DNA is TGTGCCAGTAGTGCTTTACAGGGGGTTGGGACAGATACGCAGTATTTT. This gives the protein CASSALQGVGTDTQYF.

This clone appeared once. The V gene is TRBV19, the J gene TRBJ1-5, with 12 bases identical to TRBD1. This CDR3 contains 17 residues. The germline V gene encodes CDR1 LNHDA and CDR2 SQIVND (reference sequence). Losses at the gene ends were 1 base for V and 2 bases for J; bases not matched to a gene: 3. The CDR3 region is CASSIGDRGLRNQPQHF. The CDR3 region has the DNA TGTGCCAGTAGTATAGGGGACAGGGGGCTGCGCAATCAGCCCCAGCATTTT.

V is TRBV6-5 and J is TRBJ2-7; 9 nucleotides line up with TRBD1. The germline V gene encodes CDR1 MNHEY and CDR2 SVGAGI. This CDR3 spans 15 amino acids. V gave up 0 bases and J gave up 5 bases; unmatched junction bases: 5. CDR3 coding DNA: TGTGCCAGCAGTTACTCGGGACAGGGAGGAGACGAGCAGTACTTC. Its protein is CASSYSGQGGDEQYF.

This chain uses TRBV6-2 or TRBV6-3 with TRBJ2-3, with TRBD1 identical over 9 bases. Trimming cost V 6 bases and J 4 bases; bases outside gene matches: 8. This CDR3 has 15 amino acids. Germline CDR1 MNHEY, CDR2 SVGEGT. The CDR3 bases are TGTGCCAGCAGCTCGGGACAGGGAAACGCAGATACGCAGTATTTT. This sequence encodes CASSSGQGNADTQYF.